Listed below are T cell receptor beta chains from one sample, sequenced in a study of response to subunit inactivated influenza vaccine. One entry per CDR3 protein results from TCRdb running MiXCR on the RT-PCR reads. The sample lists 550,000 to 650,000 distinct CDR3 sequences; approximately 12% were seen once. Here the sequenced sample was PBMCs from blood, taken on the day of vaccination. These TCRs come from a man aged 45-65 years who received an inactivated influenza vaccine. CDR3s leave out the opening cysteine and the closing phenylalanine or tryptophan.

v_gene: TRBV3-1
CDR3aa: ASSYYRGTSPLH

v_gene: TRBV19
CDR3aa: ASSIRGGSYNEQF

v_gene: TRBV10-3
CDR3aa: AISRVAGGADTQY

v_gene: TRBV9
CDR3aa: ASSVDGLNTGELF

v_gene: TRBV7-8
CDR3aa: ASSPTDTGELF

v_gene: TRBV28
CDR3aa: ASIMSGQPQH

v_gene: TRBV6-2/TRBV6-3
CDR3aa: ASSYSIKGTAVYNEQF

v_gene: TRBV12-3/TRBV12-4
CDR3aa: ASSAQTGNGYT

v_gene: TRBV12-3/TRBV12-4
CDR3aa: ASCVAGGGTGELF

v_gene: TRBV28
CDR3aa: ASSLYRDYEETQY

v_gene: TRBV5-1
CDR3aa: ASSRASGYNEQF

v_gene: TRBV12-3/TRBV12-4
CDR3aa: ASSSTGTPPHSNQPQH

v_gene: TRBV5-1
CDR3aa: ASSTARTDTQY

v_gene: TRBV5-6
CDR3aa: ASSLVGTAGTEAF

v_gene: TRBV12-3/TRBV12-4
CDR3aa: ASSLRGPNSNQPQH

v_gene: TRBV6-2/TRBV6-3
CDR3aa: ASSYSGLLNYGYT

v_gene: TRBV20-1
CDR3aa: SAVPGDRVNHEQF

v_gene: TRBV5-6
CDR3aa: ASSLSGIGETQY

v_gene: TRBV6-1
CDR3aa: ASRPGQQETQY

v_gene: TRBV7-9
CDR3aa: ASVQDLNQPQH

v_gene: TRBV7-2
CDR3aa: ASSLAGLAGAETQY

v_gene: TRBV6-2/TRBV6-3
CDR3aa: ASREPGQGLLEQY

v_gene: TRBV20-1
CDR3aa: SARTGSADTQY

v_gene: TRBV5-6
CDR3aa: ASSDTVNYGYT

v_gene: TRBV7-2
CDR3aa: ASSLGSSSLRTGELF

v_gene: TRBV12-3/TRBV12-4
CDR3aa: ASSFAGGRNTGELF

v_gene: TRBV12-3/TRBV12-4
CDR3aa: ASSPGTGLFYEQY

v_gene: TRBV9
CDR3aa: ASSVGPLTGSGELF

v_gene: TRBV12-3/TRBV12-4
CDR3aa: ASSLAWTGVSTDTQY

v_gene: TRBV27
CDR3aa: ATKPLGFSQETQY

v_gene: TRBV14
CDR3aa: ASSHSSSGGYNEQF

v_gene: TRBV20-1
CDR3aa: SASSAGGVYEQY

v_gene: TRBV19
CDR3aa: ASSIVPGSTGELF

v_gene: TRBV5-1
CDR3aa: ASSQQETQY

v_gene: TRBV2
CDR3aa: ASSVSGQVNTEAF

v_gene: TRBV28
CDR3aa: ASSPIGWNEQF

v_gene: TRBV20-1
CDR3aa: SASTASYEQY

v_gene: TRBV5-6
CDR3aa: ASSPDQGTQY

v_gene: TRBV7-9
CDR3aa: ASSLAFPPGGYT

v_gene: TRBV12-3/TRBV12-4
CDR3aa: ASSSATSYNEQF

v_gene: TRBV20-1
CDR3aa: SASPSGGPGTQY

v_gene: TRBV7-2
CDR3aa: ASRGGTGRGYT

v_gene: TRBV5-6
CDR3aa: ASSLPFQETQY

v_gene: TRBV5-1
CDR3aa: ASSLGRGTGTTEAF

v_gene: TRBV6-1
CDR3aa: ASRSAWQGGTYEQY

v_gene: TRBV7-2
CDR3aa: ASSPRTGRSDTQY

v_gene: TRBV5-1
CDR3aa: ASSLAGLAEQF

v_gene: TRBV7-2
CDR3aa: ASSLVGTSGEDTQY

v_gene: TRBV5-6
CDR3aa: ASSLWGKDEQF